The source of this T cell receptor (beta chain) is a study of control samples from healthy donors and cancer patients. The germline CDR1 and CDR2 sequences are LNHDA and SQIVND (reference sequence). J was trimmed by 0 bases and V by 7 bases; bases with no gene match: 4. The CDR3 consists of 14 residues. Only one count was recorded for this clone. The protocol was immunoSEQ multiplex PCR, while the TCRdb copy is restricted to in-frame clones and leaves out a portion. This table holds 85,000 to 95,000 clones, approximately 82% found once. This receptor was identified in a woman in her sixties or seventies in good health. This chain joins TRBV19 and TRBJ2-3; 7 positions match TRBD1. The sample comprised blood. CDR3 loop: CASKDRPSTDTQYF. The CDR3 DNA is TGTGCCAGTAAGGACAGGCCAAGCACAGATACGCAGTATTTT.